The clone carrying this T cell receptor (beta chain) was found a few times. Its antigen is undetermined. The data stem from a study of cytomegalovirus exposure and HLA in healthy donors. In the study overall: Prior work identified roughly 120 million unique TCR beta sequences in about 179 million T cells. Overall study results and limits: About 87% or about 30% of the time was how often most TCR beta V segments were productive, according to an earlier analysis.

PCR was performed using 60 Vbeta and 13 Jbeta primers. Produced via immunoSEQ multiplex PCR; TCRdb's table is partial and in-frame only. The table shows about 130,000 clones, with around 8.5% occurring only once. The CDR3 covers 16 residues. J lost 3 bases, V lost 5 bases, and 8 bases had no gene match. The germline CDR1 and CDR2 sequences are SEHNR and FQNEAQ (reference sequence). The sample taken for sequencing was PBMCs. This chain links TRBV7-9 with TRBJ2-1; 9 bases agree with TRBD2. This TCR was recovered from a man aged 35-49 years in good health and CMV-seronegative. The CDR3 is CASSQGLALNYNEQFF. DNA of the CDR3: TGTGCCAGCAGCCAGGGACTAGCTTTAAACTACAATGAGCAGTTCTTC.